What follows is one TCR beta chain and its context. Its antigen remains unidentified. There are no base qualities to consult, and no much larger clone falls within one base. The sample comes from a study of graft-versus-host responses after intestinal transplantation (dated by TCRdb to the early 2020s). About the study as a whole: The transplants that recipients received were multivisceral, liver-intestinal, or isolated intestinal. Alloreactive clones were identified by sequencing pre-transplant mixed lymphocyte reaction products and comparing them with unstimulated pre-transplant donor and recipient T cells. A cohort of 24 intestinal transplant recipients, including one retransplant, was enrolled, and a few patients lacking pretransplant specimens were excluded. Graft-versus-host and host-versus-graft alloreactive T cell clones were tracked in the graft, circulation and bone marrow after intestinal transplantation using bulk TCR-beta CDR3 sequencing. Rather than being sequenced by the commercial service, samples from three later patients were sequenced in-house on an Illumina MiSeq and processed with MiXCR. Donor T cell macrochimerism was defined as a peak of at least 4% donor T cells among recipient peripheral blood mononuclear cells. Anti-thymocyte globulin induction was given to all recipients, followed by maintenance tacrolimus and steroids for approximately three years. Findings and caveats that apply to the study as a whole: Early after transplant, declines in HvG clones were associated with peak levels of circulating GvH clones. GvH clones were found in recipient bone marrow, and some of the GvH clones appeared earlier in ileal mucosa or blood, which is consistent with an intestinal mucosal origin. In patients with donor T cell macrochimerism, the allografts had high GvH to HvG T cell clonal ratios. The conclusions were limited by the relatively low number and heterogeneity of the intestinal transplant patients.

Dithiothreitol, EDTA incubations and collagenase D digestion were used to isolate intraepithelial and lamina propria lymphocytes from graft specimens. Bulk TCR-beta sequencing was performed on serial intestinal graft biopsy specimens collected as late as 600 days after transplant. V is shortened by 3 bases, J by 6 bases, and the region joining them spans 17 bases. The germline V gene encodes CDR1 KGHSH and CDR2 LQKENI. Inclusive of the bounding cysteine and phenylalanine, the CDR3 is 15 residues long. Kept here is only the CDR3 DNA, which spans 45 bases and is read in frame from base 1. Library preparation used the immunoSEQ multiplex PCR assay. Adaptive Biotechnologies carried out high-throughput TCR-beta CDR3 sequencing of genomic DNA for most patients. The paper's processing steps were these. Adaptive's ImmunoSEQ software supplied the TCR sequencing data for 18 patients, while MiXCR and VDJtools were used to process a few other patients. CDR3 nucleotide sequences shared between donor and recipient were removed because their origin could not be assigned. To be classed as alloreactive, a clone needed at least 2-fold expansion over unstimulated cells and a minimum CFSE-low frequency of 0.002% (template counts) or 0.001% (read counts). Clones were considered mappable if detected in sequenced pre-transplant spleen, lymph node, or MLR CFSE-low populations of the donor or recipient. The cumulative frequency of alloreactive clones was calculated as a percentage of all sequences, weighted by copy number. TCRdb obtained this table from immuneACCESS and retained in-frame rearrangements with V and J assigned. These tables miss some clones; where compared with another copy, unresolved V genes account for less than half of the shortfall, and the remainder is unexplained. That table supplies the V and J calls and clone size; D and trimming were determined from the DNA. Across this sample there are more than 12,000 clones, with around 63% seen only once. In total, the top ten clones hold around 13% of the sample.

The rearrangement combines TRBV18 with TRBJ1-2; too little of a D gene remains to name it. The material was ileum tissue, obtained 524 days after transplant. The receptor was isolated from a human patient who received an intestinal transplant, so some T cells may come from the graft donor. The CDR3 has the sequence CASSPPGFQRNGYTF. The sequenced DNA: TGTGCCAGCTCACCCCCGGGATTTCAAAGGAATGGCTACACCTTC.